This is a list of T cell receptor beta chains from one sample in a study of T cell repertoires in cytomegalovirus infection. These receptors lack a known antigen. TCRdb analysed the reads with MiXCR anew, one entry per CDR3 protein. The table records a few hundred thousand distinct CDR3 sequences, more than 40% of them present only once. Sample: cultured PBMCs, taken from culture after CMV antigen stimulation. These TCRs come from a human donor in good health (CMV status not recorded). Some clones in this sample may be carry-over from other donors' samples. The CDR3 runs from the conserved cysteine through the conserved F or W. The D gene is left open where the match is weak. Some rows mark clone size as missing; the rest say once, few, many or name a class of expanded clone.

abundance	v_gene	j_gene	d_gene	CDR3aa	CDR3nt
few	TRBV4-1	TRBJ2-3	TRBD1	CASSQDPKGARPTDTQYF	TGCGCCAGCAGCCAAGACCCCAAGGGGGCCCGTCCCACAGATACGCAGTATTTT
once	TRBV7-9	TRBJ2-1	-	CASSLGGLALYNEQFF	TGTGCCAGCAGCTTAGGTGGGCTAGCGCTTTACAATGAGCAGTTCTTC
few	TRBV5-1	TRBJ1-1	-	CASSLAGPTNTEAFF	TGCGCCAGCAGCTTGGCCGGGCCAACCAACACTGAAGCTTTCTTT
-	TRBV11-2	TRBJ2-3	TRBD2	CASSPRGADTQYF	TGTGCCAGCAGCCCCCGGGGGGCAGATACGCAGTATTTT
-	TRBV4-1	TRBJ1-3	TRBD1	CASSRDRGNGNTIYF	TGTGCCAGCAGCCGAGACAGGGGGAATGGAAACACCATATATTTT
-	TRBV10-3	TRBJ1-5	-	CAISESGGNQPQHF	TGTGCCATCAGTGAGTCGGGAGGGAATCAGCCCCAGCATTTT
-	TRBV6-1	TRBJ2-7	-	CASQFREFSYEQYF	TGTGCCAGTCAATTCAGGGAGTTTTCCTACGAGCAGTACTTC
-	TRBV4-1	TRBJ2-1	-	CASSQVVYLDEQFF	TGCGCCAGCAGCCAAGTGGTGTATCTGGATGAGCAGTTCTTC
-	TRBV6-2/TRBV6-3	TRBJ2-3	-	CASSQQGTRQNTQYF	TGTGCCAGCAGTCAGCAAGGGACCAGGCAAAATACGCAGTATTTT
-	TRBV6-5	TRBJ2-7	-	CASSYSVWEPYEQYF	TGTGCCAGCAGTTACAGTGTTTGGGAGCCCTACGAGCAGTACTTC
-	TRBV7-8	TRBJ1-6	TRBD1	CASSLSGTGGAPLHF	TGTGCCAGCAGCTTGTCCGGGACAGGGGGCGCGCCCCTCCACTTT
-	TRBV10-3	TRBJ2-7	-	CAISPTASYEQYF	TGTGCCATCAGCCCGACAGCCTCCTACGAGCAGTACTTC
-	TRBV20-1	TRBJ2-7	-	CSAREEIWGNPYEQYF	TGCAGTGCTAGAGAGGAGATTTGGGGGAACCCCTACGAGCAGTACTTC
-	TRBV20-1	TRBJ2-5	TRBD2	CSPSSGGARVTQYF	TGCAGTCCGTCTAGCGGGGGGGCCAGGGTGACCCAGTACTTC
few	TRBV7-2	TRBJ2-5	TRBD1	CASSSQGVQTETQYF	TGTGCCAGCAGCTCTCAGGGGGTCCAGACAGAGACCCAGTACTTC
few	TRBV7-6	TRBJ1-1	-	CASSYTGHKVTEAFF	TGTGCCAGCAGCTACACGGGACATAAGGTCACTGAAGCTTTCTTT
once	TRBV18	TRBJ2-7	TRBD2	CASSQSASGSYEQYF	TGTGCCAGCTCACAGTCGGCTAGCGGGAGTTACGAGCAGTACTTC
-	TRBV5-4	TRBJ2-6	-	CVLHNNSGANVLTF	TGTGTCCTGCACAACAACTCTGGGGCCAACGTCCTGACTTTC
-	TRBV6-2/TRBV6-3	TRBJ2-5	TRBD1	CASSYPIGRQGEETQYF	TGTGCCAGCAGTTACCCAATAGGTCGACAGGGAGAAGAGACCCAGTACTTC
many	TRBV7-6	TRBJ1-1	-	CASSQAGPGEAFF	TGTGCCAGCAGCCAAGCAGGGCCCGGGGAAGCTTTCTTT
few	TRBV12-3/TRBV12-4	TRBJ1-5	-	CASSRPTPQGQPQHF	TGTGCCAGCAGCCGACCCACTCCACAGGGCCAGCCCCAGCATTTT
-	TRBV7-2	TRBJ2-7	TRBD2	CASSPTSGNSGQYF	TGTGCCAGCAGCCCGACTAGCGGGAACTCGGGGCAGTACTTC
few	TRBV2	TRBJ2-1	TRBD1	CASRKGQGNNEQFF	TGTGCCAGCAGGAAGGGACAGGGTAACAATGAGCAGTTCTTC
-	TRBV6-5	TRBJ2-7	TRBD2	CASRPGKRGVWEQYF	TGTGCCAGCAGGCCCGGGAAGCGGGGGGTGTGGGAGCAGTACTTC
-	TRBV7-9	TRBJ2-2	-	CASSFVASGSTGELFF	TGTGCCAGCAGCTTTGTGGCAAGTGGTAGCACCGGGGAGCTGTTTTTT
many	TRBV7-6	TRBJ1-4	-	CASTRHVRVGSGNEKLFF	TGTGCCAGCACCCGACACGTTAGGGTGGGTTCTGGGAATGAAAAACTGTTTTTT
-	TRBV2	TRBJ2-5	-	CASGVRSGETQYF	TGTGCCAGCGGGGTGAGGAGCGGGGAGACCCAGTACTTC
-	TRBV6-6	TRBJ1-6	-	CASSYRPGSDSPLHF	TGTGCCAGCAGTTACCGTCCGGGCAGCGATTCACCCCTCCACTTT
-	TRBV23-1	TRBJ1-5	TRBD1	CASRGGDRDSNQPQHF	TGCGCCAGCAGGGGAGGGGACAGAGATAGCAATCAGCCCCAGCATTTT
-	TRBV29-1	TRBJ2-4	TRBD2	CSVEPVSGAGNIQYF	TGCAGCGTTGAACCAGTTAGCGGGGCGGGGAACATTCAGTACTTC
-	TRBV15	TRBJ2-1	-	CATSSEFSSYNEQFF	TGTGCCACCAGCAGCGAGTTTTCTTCCTACAATGAGCAGTTCTTC
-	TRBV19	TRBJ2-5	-	CASSRIFGETQYF	TGTGCCAGTAGTAGAATTTTCGGGGAGACCCAGTACTTC
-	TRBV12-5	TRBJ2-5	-	CASVKTENKETQYF	TGTGCTAGTGTAAAGACGGAAAACAAAGAGACCCAGTACTTC
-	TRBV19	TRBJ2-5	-	CASSIQRRETQYF	TGTGCCAGTAGTATACAGCGGCGGGAGACCCAGTACTTC